The TCR beta chain described here comes from a study of identical twins. The germline CDR1 and CDR2 sequences are LGHNA and YSLEER. The CDR3 covers 14 residues. Trimming took off 0 bases at V and 8 bases at J, with 11 bases between the two ends. There are many counts of this clonotype. The antigen is unknown. Study observations and caveats: Researchers reported excess low generation probability among twin-shared out-of-frame alpha sequences. In cord blood, abundant beta clonotypes had fewer insertions; memory showed no trend. Donors were not followed over many years; analysis was cross-sectional.

A universal primer site was created by template switching, with the cDNA bearing unique molecular identifiers. TCRdb reprocessed the 5' RACE reads via MiXCR and lists one record per CDR3 protein. The sample consists of 640,000 or so distinct CDR3 sequences, 5.5% to 6.5% of them appearing once. The sequencing sample was made of naive T cells sorted from blood. The V call is TRBV4-3, the J call TRBJ2-4; D might be TRBD1 (6 bases). This TCR derives from a man in his late teens or twenties in good health. As DNA, the CDR3 is TGCGCCAGCAGCCAAGAGGGCAGGGGTGACATTCAGTACTTC. Translating it yields CASSQEGRGDIQYF.